This TCR beta chain was documented in a study of shared clonotypes between healthy human individuals (dated by TCRdb to 2020 to 2021). Concerning the study at large: Three men and a couple of women, aged 18 to 49 years, made up the cohort. Per donor, leukapheresis produced somewhere between about 0.8 and 9 billion PBMCs. To estimate repertoire size and how much clonotypes are shared between individuals, the study performed deep sequencing of blood TCR repertoires from a handful of healthy adults. To increase sequencing depth and limit assay-specific biases, different laboratories used diverse techniques to prepare libraries and sequence TCR repertoires. Per donor, three plates each were used for CD4 naive and CD4 memory, two for CD8 naive, and one for CD8 memory. Overall results and qualifications from the work: Naive subsets generally had larger estimated clonotype richness than memory subsets. Because the study included a small number of donors, the genetic and exposure-history diversity represented was limited. Rarefaction of sorted-subset datasets indicated incomplete sequencing despite the large sequencing depth. Sampling was restricted to blood, and TCR repertoires in tissues likely differ from the TCR repertoires found in blood. Compared with non-shared clonotypes, the clonotypes found in all four sorted-subset donors had higher generation probabilities. Pairwise subsampling led to the expectation that sequencing depth would affect the degree of clonotype sharing among donors. Approximately 5% of naive CD4, 3.5% of naive CD8, around 2.3% of memory CD4, and 0.35% to 0.5% of memory CD8 clonotypes were shared across a few donors.

The donors were healthy, HIV-negative adults who had no recently reported acute infections or vaccinations. Only Caucasian adults living in Nashville, Tennessee, USA were represented among the donors. CD4+ T cells were enriched by magnetic negative selection, after which naive cells were positively selected on CD45RA and the negative fraction was taken as the memory subset. Blood was collected by leukapheresis, and PBMCs were isolated by Ficoll-Histopaque density gradient centrifugation and then cryopreserved in liquid nitrogen vapor phase. Analytical flow cytometry was used to check the purity and quantity of each magnetically sorted T cell population. Each sorted fraction had its genomic DNA isolated and then quantified by UV absorbance on a Nanodrop 2000c. As concerns this clone: The specificity of this receptor is unknown. Base-call qualities are not available, and no considerably larger clone is one nucleotide away.

The V end loses 3 bases and the J end loses 8 bases, and a stretch of 10 bases separates them. There are 13 amino acids in the CDR3, from cysteine to phenylalanine inclusive. Solely the CDR3 DNA is kept, with 39 bases framed from the first base. Taken from the germline V gene, the CDR1 and CDR2 loops are SGHVS and FQNEAQ. Using the deep immunoSEQ assay, multiplex PCR amplified TCR CDR3 regions from genomic DNA. For each cell subset, the extracted genomic DNA was distributed evenly across all wells of several immunoSEQ 96-well plates, and each plate served as one replicate. Each replicate PCR for sorted subsets received around 200 ng genomic DNA, equal to roughly 33,000 T cell genomes. The purified libraries were quantified using a Qubit 3.0 fluorometer, sized with a Bioanalyzer 2100, and then quantified again using the KAPA Library Quantification kit. Each immunoSEQ 96-well plate was sequenced on its own single-read 150-cycle Illumina NextSeq 550 flow cell. In the original analysis: The immunoSEQ output contained only junctional sequences without quality scores, so filtering could not match that applied to full-length reads. To assign V/J genes and CDR3, sequences were annotated against IMGT germline references using PyIR, a Python wrapper for IgBLAST v1.9. Any read was removed if the V/J assignment was weak (E-value above 1e-6), the CDR3 was missing, or the read contained stop codons, out-of-frame junctions, or ambiguous translated residues. V3J clonotypes were defined by identical inferred V gene, J gene, and CDR3 amino acid sequence. Percentage overlap between repertoires was computed as shared unique clonotypes divided by the size of the smaller repertoire. Three approaches were used to assess repertoire richness: RTK rarefaction, the Chao1 estimator, and Recon v2.1 estimates of unobserved clonotypes. For all TCRbeta clonotypes obtained by the gDNA method from a few donors, generation probabilities were computed with OLGA. The clones in this table, taken by TCRdb from immuneACCESS, are in-frame only. Not every clone is retained; where verified, under half of the shortfall comes from an unresolved V gene, and the cause of the rest is unknown. V and J calls and clone size are as listed in that table; D and trimming were resolved from the DNA. This sample gives about 1 million clones in total; approximately 68% of them show up just once. The ten largest account for roughly 1.5% of the sample.

The sequence is built from TRBV7-8 and TRBJ2-2; TRBD1 could be the D gene, as 6 bases match. The receptor was derived from a man in his late teens or twenties in good health. Sequenced input: memory CD4+ T cells sorted from blood. The sample's cell subset or site label is to be understood as: CD45RA-negative fraction. The nucleotide sequence is given as TGTGCCAGCAGCTTTCAGGGGACGGGGGAGCTGTTTTTT. It translates as CASSFQGTGELFF.